The clone carrying this T cell receptor (beta chain) has more than one count but fewer than ten. The source of the sample is a study of T cells after yellow fever vaccination. In TCRdb, the 5' RACE reads were re-called with MiXCR into one record per CDR3 protein. The table includes 300,000 to 350,000 distinct CDR3 sequences, roughly 4.3% detected once. The CDR3 runs 16 residues. J gave up 5 bases and V 1 base, and 7 bases lay outside the gene matches. CDR1 is SGHRS, CDR2 YFSETQ, per germline. The sequencing used PBMCs, collected 15 days after the yellow fever booster vaccination. The chain combines TRBV5-1 with TRBJ2-5; TRBD2 matches at 11 bases. This sequence originates from a man aged 18 to 29 who received the YFV17D yellow fever vaccine. CDR3 coding DNA: TGCGCCAGCAGCTTGTCTTCTAGCGGGGGGTCCGAGACCCAGTACTTC. Translated, it gives CASSLSSSGGSETQYF. Combining the CDR3 with reference TRBV5-1 and TRBJ2-5 gives the whole variable domain KAGVTQTPRYLIKTRGQQVTLSCSPISGHRSVSWYQQTPGQGLQFLFEYFSETQRNKGNFPGRFSGRQFSNSRSEMNVSTLELGDSALYLCASSLSSSGGSETQYFGPGTRLLVL.